The source of this TCR beta chain is a study of T cell responses to AZD1222 COVID-19 vaccine. The protocol was immunoSEQ multiplex PCR, while the TCRdb copy is restricted to in-frame clones and leaves out a portion. The sample holds some 50,000 clones, 70% to 90% seen once. The CDR3 is 14 residues long. Per germline, CDR1 SGHNT and CDR2 YYREEE (reference sequence). Trimming pared 3 bases from V and 4 bases from J, leaving 13 bases between. This chain joins TRBV5-4 and TRBJ1-2; tentative D call: TRBD1 (5 bases). The source of this sequence is an adult in good health. This specimen consisted of peripheral blood, obtained on day 0 of AZD1222 vaccination. CDR3 DNA sequence: TGTGCCAGCAGCTCCCAAGGGGTCCGCTATGGCTACACCTTC. Protein sequence: CASSSQGVRYGYTF.